This T cell receptor (beta chain) appears in the sequencing data of a study of blood T cell repertoires in COVID-19. This CDR3 region has 15 residues. Germline assignment: CDR1 SGHTA and CDR2 FQGTGA. V dropped 4 bases and J dropped 5 bases, with 17 bases sitting between them. Sequencing used immunoSEQ multiplex PCR; TCRdb keeps in-frame clones, though not all of them. Counted here are roughly 50,000 clones, around 86% occurring once; the ten biggest clones make up around 30%. Sequencing was performed on peripheral blood. The sequence was obtained from a human donor in a cohort sampled during active COVID-19. The gene calls are TRBV7-3 and TRBJ2-5, with a weak D call TRBD2 (7 bases). The CDR3 DNA reads TGTGCCAGCAGCTACGTCGGCGGGGGCGGGGAGACCCAGTACTTC. It encodes CASSYVGGGGETQYF.